This T cell receptor (beta chain) was identified in a study of beta chain features in type 1 diabetes. A word on this clone: Its target is unknown.

Study observations and caveats: VDJ junctions in type 1 diabetes patients carried more deletions and fewer insertions.

The sequenced template was cDNA made from the entire isolated RNA. The average output of naive, central memory and regulatory T cell samples was several million reads. Libraries were prepared by immunoSEQ multiplex PCR; TCRdb keeps only in-frame clonotypes and omits some of them. The repertoire includes hundreds of thousands of clones, 15% to 18% of them detected once, and roughly 0.098% sits in the top ten. Per germline, CDR1 MNHEY and CDR2 SVGAGI. After removal of 8 bases from V and 5 bases from J, the junction contained 12 bases not matched to a gene. This CDR3 has 15 amino acids. The chain joins TRBV6-5 to TRBJ2-5; 9 bases align to TRBD2. Sequences were obtained from naive CD4+ T cells from blood. This TCR was recovered from a man aged 18 to 29 in good health. The CDR3 is CASRGGSGSWETQYF. CDR3 DNA: TGTGCCAGCCGGGGGGGTAGCGGGAGTTGGGAGACCCAGTACTTC.